This TCR beta chain was sequenced in a study of T cells in Graves' hyperthyroidism and ophthalmopathy. This clonotype was counted only a few times. Its antigen is currently unknown. Germline V lookup: CDR1 ENHRY, CDR2 SYGVKD. This CDR3 contains 17 residues. V lost 4 bases and J lost 3, with 19 bases in between. TCR beta CDR3 sequences were amplified from RNA transcripts. When the TCR CDR3 underwent first-round RT-PCR, the HTBI primer set was used. TCRdb recomputed calls from the multiplex PCR reads with MiXCR, one row per CDR3 protein. Of approximately 610,000 distinct CDR3 sequences listed, around 15% were seen once; the top ten hold about 3.9%. Notes on the study in general: Blood held most thyroid clonotypes expanded above 0.001 frequency.

The TCR was taken from a middle-aged woman with Graves' ophthalmopathy. Sequencing was carried out using blood. The V and J genes are TRBV10-3 and TRBJ1-5, with a possible D match to TRBD1 (6 bases). CDR3 sequence: CAISGGQGSGNNQPQHF. CDR3 in DNA: TGTGCCATCAGTGGCGGGCAGGGGTCGGGTAACAATCAGCCCCAGCATTTT.